This TCR beta chain was recovered during a study of blood T cell repertoires in COVID-19. Study background: Researchers got acute and convalescent COVID-19 samples from the United States, Italy and Spain. From T cells, B-cell-depleted T cells, or PBMCs came the material, which was cDNA or gDNA.

This clone occurred a few times. CDR3 length: 14 residues. V was trimmed by 5 bases and J by 5 bases, leaving 12 bases between them. The germline V gene has CDR1 MNHEY and CDR2 SVGAGI. Original processing methods: Estimated nucleated cell counts came from reference gene primer amplification. Generated by immunoSEQ multiplex PCR, the TCRdb table keeps only in-frame clones and is missing some. Clone size and V and J calls were adopted from that table, with D and trimming inferred from the DNA. This table holds some 400,000 clones, around 91% found once. The J gene is TRBJ2-2, the V gene TRBV6-5; tentative D call: TRBD1 (6 bases). The sequencing sample was made of peripheral blood. The receptor was isolated from a man younger than 30 with active or convalescent COVID-19. The CDR3 here is CASSTYQGTGELFF. The CDR3 DNA sequence: TGTGCCAGCAGTACATACCAGGGGACCGGGGAGCTGTTTTTT.